One and the same sample provided the 11 T cell receptor beta chains below, sequenced in a study of OX40 agonist ivuxolimab in advanced cancers. Assay used: immunoSEQ multiplex PCR; TCRdb lists only in-frame clones, some missing. The sample records about 19,000 clones, approximately 84% being singletons. The source was CD4+ or CD8+ T cells sorted from blood, collected in a trial of the OX40 agonist ivuxolimab. The receptor set was obtained from an adult with an advanced solid tumor such as melanoma, head and neck, liver or kidney cancer.

The V gene is TRBV25-1, the J gene TRBJ2-7; TRBD1 matches at 8 bases. After removal of 6 bases from V and 4 bases from J, the junction contained 5 bases not matched to a gene. The CDR3 is 13 residues long. Looked up from germline, CDR1 is MGHDK and CDR2 is SYGVNS. CDR3 bases: TGTGCCAGCAGGAAGACAGGGGTGTACGAGCAGTACTTC. Translation: CASRKTGVYEQYF.

This clone was seen just once. V and J are TRBV11-2 and TRBJ1-2; tentative D call: TRBD1 (6 bases). Germline-derived CDR1 and CDR2 are SGHAT and FQNNGV. With 6 bases removed from V and 5 bases from J, the gap between germline ends came to 19 bases. This CDR3 is built from 15 residues. The CDR3 protein is CASRSKGGKEYGYTF. CDR3 in DNA: TGTGCCAGCAGATCTAAGGGGGGCAAGGAATATGGCTACACCTTC.

Of note for this clone: Other DNA sequences from this sample encode an identical CDR3 as well. J is TRBJ2-1 and V is TRBV9, with D perhaps TRBD1 (6 bases). The CDR3 is 17 residues long. CDR1 is SGDLS, CDR2 YYNGEE, per germline. Trimming stripped 3 bases from V and 0 bases from J, with 16 bases between. The CDR3 sequence is CASSATHRDISYNEQFF. CDR3 in DNA: TGTGCCAGCAGCGCAACACACCGGGACATCTCCTACAATGAGCAGTTCTTC.

The chain uses TRBV7-6 and TRBJ2-5; the D gene is possibly TRBD1 (5 bases). V was pared by 5 bases and J by 0 bases, with 16 bases between. The CDR3 spans 16 residues. Germline V gene sequence: CDR1 SGHVS, CDR2 FNYEAQ. The CDR3 DNA is TGTGCCAGCAGCCTAGGGGCCTTAGGGTACCAAGAGACCCAGTACTTC. It translates to CASSLGALGYQETQYF.

Only a few counts were recorded for this clone. The rearrangement joins TRBV29-1 to TRBJ2-1, with 7 bases lining up with TRBD1. V shed 6 bases, J shed 2 bases, and the junction held 7 bases outside the gene matches. Germline loops: CDR1 SQVTM, CDR2 ANQGSEA. The CDR3 spans 14 residues. In nucleotides, the CDR3 is TGCAGCGTAAGTCTAGGGACAGCCTACAATGAGCAGTTCTTC. Encoded protein: CSVSLGTAYNEQFF.

The V and J genes are TRBV5-1 and TRBJ2-7; weak D call: TRBD1 (6 bases). The CDR3 has 15 residues. The germline CDR1 and CDR2 sequences are SGHRS and YFSETQ. Deletions cut 2 bases from V and 1 base from J, with 13 bases between. The CDR3 loop is CASSFQPGQSYEQYF. The CDR3, as DNA: TGCGCCAGCAGCTTTCAACCCGGACAGTCCTACGAGCAGTACTTC.

The chain is built from TRBV7-9 and TRBJ2-7; D remains ambiguous. The CDR3 covers 12 residues. Germline CDR1 reads SEHNR; CDR2 reads FQNEAQ (reference sequence). V lost 5 bases, J lost 0 bases, and 5 bases lay in between. The CDR3 sequence is CASSPSSYEQYF. The CDR3 DNA is TGTGCCAGCAGCCCTAGCTCCTACGAGCAGTACTTC.

This chain uses TRBV7-7 with TRBJ1-3; 8 bases agree with TRBD1. The CDR3 is 17 residues long. Germline V gene lookup returns CDR1 SSHAT and CDR2 FNYEAQ (reference sequence). V lost 1 base to trimming and J lost 6 bases; unmatched junction nucleotides: 11. CDR3 nucleotide sequence: TGTGCCAGCAGCTTAGAATGGCAGGGGGCGAGAGTAAACACCATATATTTT. This translates into CASSLEWQGARVNTIYF.

This chain connects TRBV7-9 to TRBJ2-7, with TRBD2 matching over 14 bases. V lost 4 bases, J lost 0 bases, and 11 bases stayed unmatched. Germline V gives CDR1 SEHNR, CDR2 FQNEAQ (reference sequence). This CDR3 is built from 19 residues. The CDR3 here is CASSSSTRGLAGGSYEQYF. As DNA, the CDR3 is TGTGCCAGCAGCTCCTCGACAAGAGGACTAGCGGGGGGCTCCTACGAGCAGTACTTC.

The chain combines TRBV30 with TRBJ2-7, with D perhaps matching TRBD1 (5 bases). With 4 bases removed from V and 2 bases from J, the gap between germline ends came to 12 bases. This CDR3 contains 13 residues. CDR1 is GTSNPN and CDR2 is SVGIG in the germline V gene (reference sequence). This CDR3 reads CAWTAGMAYEQYF. In nucleotides, the CDR3 is TGTGCCTGGACGGCAGGGATGGCCTACGAGCAGTACTTC.

J is TRBJ2-5 and V is TRBV25-1; TRBD1 matches 8 bases. The CDR3 length is 15 residues. After removal of 3 bases from V and 5 bases from J, the junction contained 8 bases not matched to a gene. Germline assignment: CDR1 MGHDK and CDR2 SYGVNS. The CDR3 is CASSDSQGAGETQYF. CDR3 coding DNA: TGTGCCAGCAGTGACTCTCAGGGGGCCGGGGAGACCCAGTACTTC.